The 26 T cell receptor beta chains below all came from one sample that was sequenced in a study of post-analysis software for immune sequencing data. The antigens for these receptors are not known. General study findings and limits: Patients carried 4 or 5 TRBV segments more frequently than controls did, and TRBV5-6, TRBV5-1 and TRBV20-1 were among them.

Each TCR beta cDNA library carried unique molecular identifiers. Each CDR3 protein is one row after TCRdb ran MiXCR on the PCR reads. The profile shows approximately 730,000 distinct CDR3 sequences, 25% to 30% of them singletons. The sequencing input was blood. All receptors come from a girl aged 10 to 17 with multiple sclerosis.

Ten or more counts support this clonotype. The rearrangement joins TRBV7-2 to TRBJ2-3, with D perhaps matching TRBD2 (6 bases). The V gene lost 7 bases and the J gene lost 5 bases, with 16 bases spanning the gap. In germline, CDR1 is SGHTA, CDR2 FQGNSA. The CDR3 extends over 14 amino acids. CDR3 residues: CASMWAGLGDTQYF. DNA for the CDR3: TGTGCCAGCATGTGGGCGGGACTTGGAGATACGCAGTATTTT.

The chain has TRBV3-1 and TRBJ2-1; D remains ambiguous. The CDR3 spans 13 residues. Trimming took off 5 bases at V and 7 bases at J, with 12 bases between the two ends. Germline CDR1 and CDR2: LGHDT and YNNKEL (reference sequence). The CDR3: CASSRFVGNEQFF. For the CDR3, the DNA is TGTGCCAGCAGCAGGTTTGTTGGTAATGAGCAGTTCTTC.

The rearrangement joins TRBV28 to TRBJ1-2; 7 bases fit TRBD1. The CDR3 covers 13 residues. Germline CDR1 and CDR2: MDHEN and SYDVKM. The ends lost 3 bases at V and 5 bases at J; junction bases unmatched: 3. The CDR3 loop is CASSFYRGYGYTF. As DNA, the CDR3 is TGTGCCAGCAGTTTTTACAGGGGATATGGCTACACCTTC.

This clonotype was seen more than once but under ten times. This chain uses TRBV24-1 with TRBJ2-7, with D possibly being TRBD1 or TRBD2 (5 bases each). V was pared by 9 bases and J by 6 bases, with 17 bases between. The CDR3 loop spans 13 amino acids. The germline CDR1 and CDR2 sequences are KGHDR and SFDVKD. The CDR3 DNA reads as TGTGCCACCTCCGACACCACGGGGCTCGAGCAGTACTTC. This gives the protein CATSDTTGLEQYF.

The chain recombines TRBV20-1 with TRBJ2-4; 7 bases map to TRBD2. The assigned J gene may be wrong: the sequence end matches TRBJ2-7 better. Germline assignment: CDR1 DFQATT and CDR2 SNEGSKA (reference sequence). The CDR3 sequence is 18 residues long. As DNA, the CDR3 is TGCAGTGCTAGGAGCAACCCTGGCGGAGCGGGATCGTACTACGAGCAGTACTTC. It codes for CSARSNPGGAGSYYEQYF.

The V call is TRBV3-1, the J call TRBJ2-1; D unresolved. The CDR3 has 14 residues. Germline V gene sequence: CDR1 LGHDT, CDR2 YNNKEL (reference sequence). V lost 0 bases, J lost 6 bases, and 9 bases lay in between. The chain's CDR3 is CASSQDLVGNEQFF. The CDR3 DNA reads as TGTGCCAGCAGCCAAGACCTAGTAGGCAATGAGCAGTTCTTC.

The chain uses TRBV4-3 and TRBJ2-3; D unclear. The CDR3 consists of 16 residues. Germline CDR1 LGHNA, CDR2 YSLEER. V was cut by 2 bases and J by 0 bases, with 12 bases left in between. The CDR3 here is CASSQQGYQSTDTQYF. The DNA for the CDR3 is TGCGCCAGCAGCCAACAAGGGTACCAAAGCACAGATACGCAGTATTTT.

The V gene is TRBV14, the J gene TRBJ1-4; D is possibly TRBD1 (5 bases). V was trimmed by 4 bases and J by 3 bases, leaving 9 bases between them. CDR1 is SGHDN, CDR2 FVKESK, per germline. This CDR3 contains 14 residues. In DNA form, the CDR3 reads TGTGCCAGCAGCCGGCAGGGTGCTAATGAAAAACTGTTTTTT. It is translated as CASSRQGANEKLFF.

The chain joins TRBV20-1 to TRBJ2-3; 7 bases line up with TRBD2. Germline assignment: CDR1 DFQATT and CDR2 SNEGSKA (reference sequence). Trimming at V came to 6 bases and at J to 2 bases, leaving 8 bases not matched to a gene. The CDR3 extends over 14 amino acids. The CDR3 bases are TGCAGTGCCCCGGCTAGCGGATTCACAGATACGCAGTATTTT. The encoded protein is CSAPASGFTDTQYF.

This chain joins TRBV7-9 and TRBJ2-1; 12 bases are a match to TRBD1. J was trimmed by 3 bases and V by 5 bases; bases with no gene match: 8. Germline V lookup: CDR1 SEHNR, CDR2 FQNEAQ (reference sequence). The CDR3 is made up of 17 amino acids. The CDR3 DNA follows: TGTGCCAGCAGCCAAGGGACAGGGGGCGATCGCTACAATGAGCAGTTCTTC. It yields the protein CASSQGTGGDRYNEQFF.

The chain uses TRBV6-2 or TRBV6-3 and TRBJ2-6; a weak D match, TRBD1 (6 bases). Trimming removed 5 bases at V and 2 bases at J, with 28 bases between. CDR3 length: 21 residues. CDR1 and CDR2 (germline): MNHEY, SVGEGT. CDR3 in DNA: TGTGCCAGCAGTCCATTTTTCCGGGACACTCTTCTGGTGGCTGGGGCCAACGTCCTGACTTTC. This codes for CASSPFFRDTLLVAGANVLTF.

This clonotype came up a few times. The chain employs TRBV7-2 and TRBJ2-3, with 8 bases aligning to TRBD1. CDR1 SGHTA and CDR2 FQGNSA come from the germline V gene. The CDR3 extends over 15 amino acids. The V segment lost 5 bases and the J segment 2 bases; nucleotides outside the gene matches: 6. The CDR3 region has the DNA TGTGCCAGCAGCACCCGGACAGGGCCCACAGATACGCAGTATTTT. It yields the protein CASSTRTGPTDTQYF.

The chain recombines TRBV7-9 with TRBJ2-7; 7 bases fit TRBD2. J was trimmed by 7 bases and V by 5 bases; bases with no gene match: 11. Germline-derived CDR1 and CDR2 are SEHNR and FQNEAQ (reference sequence). The CDR3 spans 14 residues. The CDR3 sequence is CASSAREDLDEQYF. CDR3 nucleotide sequence: TGTGCCAGCAGCGCCCGGGAGGACCTGGATGAGCAGTACTTC.

This chain links TRBV20-1 with TRBJ2-3; D not certain. The CDR3 spans 14 residues. CDR1 is DFQATT and CDR2 is SNEGSKA in the germline V gene (reference sequence). Trimming pared 3 bases from V and 3 bases from J, leaving 13 bases between. The DNA for the CDR3 is TGCAGTGCTAGTGGTAGTGGGCTAACAGATACGCAGTATTTT. Translated: CSASGSGLTDTQYF.

This clonotype was recorded a few times. The genes are TRBV5-1 and TRBJ2-1, with D possibly matching TRBD2 (6 bases). V lost 5 bases and J lost 6, with 15 bases in between. In germline, CDR1 is SGHRS, CDR2 YFSETQ. This CDR3 has 14 amino acids. DNA for the CDR3: TGCGCCAGCAGTAGGGACTTAGGAGGCAATGAGCAGTTCTTC. Its translation is CASSRDLGGNEQFF.

The gene calls are TRBV27 and TRBJ1-1; D is uncertain. The CDR3 spans 15 residues. V shed 3 bases and J shed 2 bases, with 13 bases lying between them. Germline assignment: CDR1 MNHEY and CDR2 SMNVEV (reference sequence). CDR3 nucleotide sequence: TGTGCCAGCAGTTTTCTGGCGGGAGGAAACACTGAAGCTTTCTTT. It specifies CASSFLAGGNTEAFF.

The chain carries TRBV12-3 or TRBV12-4 and TRBJ1-5; D is ambiguous. Trimming removed 6 bases from V and 6 bases from J, with 9 bases in between. The CDR3 is 12 residues long. CDR3 region: CASSGNVQPQHF. The CDR3 DNA sequence: TGTGCCAGCAGCGGTAATGTTCAGCCCCAGCATTTT.

This clonotype has more than one count but fewer than ten. This rearrangement joins TRBV2 to TRBJ1-6, with D unresolved. The germline gives CDR1 SNHLY, CDR2 FYNNEI. This CDR3 is built from 15 residues. V lost 6 bases to trimming and J lost 5 bases, with 14 bases between them. CDR3 protein: CASSIAQENNSPLHF. CDR3 sequence (DNA): TGTGCCAGCAGCATCGCCCAGGAGAATAATTCACCCCTCCACTTT. The full variable domain, completed using reference TRBV2 and TRBJ1-6, is EPEVTQTPSHQVTQMGQEVILRCVPISNHLYFYWYRQILGQKVEFLVSFYNNEISEKSEIFDDQFSVERPDGSNFTLKIRSTKLEDSAMYFCASSIAQENNSPLHFGNGTRLTVT.

As to this clonotype: A much larger clonotype is one base distant, so this may be a read error. The chain joins TRBV12-3 or TRBV12-4 to TRBJ2-3; D call uncertain. Trimming removed 5 bases at V and 3 bases at J, with 12 bases between. CDR3 size: 14 residues. The CDR3 DNA sequence: TGTGCCAGCAGTCCCACCAAGGGTACAGATACGCAGTATTTT. This translates into CASSPTKGTDTQYF.

This clonotype has a handful of counts. For the CDR3, the DNA is TGTGCCAGCAGCGCAGAGGTCAATAGCAATCAGCCCCAGCATTTT. Its translation: CASSAEVNSNQPQHF. V and J are TRBV7-2 and TRBJ1-5, with D unresolved. The CDR3 has 15 residues. V was trimmed by 5 bases and J by 0 bases, leaving 11 bases between them. Germline loops: CDR1 SGHTA, CDR2 FQGNSA.

This clonotype was seen a few times. The J gene is TRBJ2-7, the V gene TRBV6-6, with D perhaps matching TRBD2 (5 bases). V was pared by 5 bases and J by 10 bases, with 21 bases between. This CDR3 contains 14 residues. Germline V lookup: CDR1 MNHNY, CDR2 SVGAGI (reference sequence). The CDR3 DNA reads TGTGCCAGCAGTCCACGTGGGTCCGGAGGACCCCAGTACTTC. It yields the protein CASSPRGSGGPQYF.

The rearrangement uses TRBV7-7 and TRBJ2-5, with D possibly TRBD1 on 6 matching bases. Gene TRBJ2-1 matches the end of the DNA better, so the J call may be wrong. CDR1 is SSHAT, CDR2 FNYEAQ, per germline (reference sequence). The length of the CDR3 is 15 residues. The CDR3 is CASSVSGQPQETQFF. CDR3 in DNA: TGTGCCAGCAGCGTCTCAGGACAGCCTCAAGAGACCCAGTTCTTC.

This clonotype was seen a handful of times. The rearrangement links TRBV5-1 to TRBJ2-1; 10 bases align to TRBD1. With 4 bases clipped from V and 5 bases from J, the junction kept 9 bases outside the gene matches. CDR3 size: 16 residues. Germline CDR1 and CDR2: SGHRS and YFSETQ. As DNA, the CDR3 is TGCGCCAGCAGCCCTTACCGGGACAGGGGAGACAATGAGCAGTTCTTC. Its translation: CASSPYRDRGDNEQFF.

This chain links TRBV24-1 with TRBJ2-7, with 7 bases fitting TRBD2. There are 16 residues in the CDR3. The germline V gene has CDR1 KGHDR and CDR2 SFDVKD. Trimming cost V 0 bases and J 1 base; bases outside gene matches: 5. The CDR3 DNA sequence: TGTGCCACCAGTGATTTGCTGATCGGGGGGTCCTACGAGCAGTACTTC. Its translation is CATSDLLIGGSYEQYF.

This clonotype came up a few times. The chain employs TRBV10-3 and TRBJ1-1, with D uncertain. CDR3 length equals 11 residues. Germline CDR1 and CDR2: ENHRY and SYGVKD. With 3 bases removed from V and 5 bases from J, the gap between germline ends came to 4 bases. CDR3 amino acids: CAISDGTEAFF. DNA for the CDR3: TGTGCCATCAGTGATGGAACTGAAGCTTTCTTT.

This clonotype was found a few times. The chain is built from TRBV29-1 and TRBJ2-1, with a possible D match to TRBD2 (5 bases). V was clipped by 3 bases and J by 7 bases, with 10 bases between them. CDR3 size: 12 residues. Germline loops: CDR1 SQVTM, CDR2 ANQGSEA. CDR3 sequence reads: CSVDLRGNEQFF. The CDR3 nucleotides are TGCAGCGTTGATCTCCGGGGAAATGAGCAGTTCTTC.